This T cell receptor (beta chain) was sequenced during a study of T cells expressing NK-cell markers. Overall study: Sequenced donors, eight in total, included seven who were HCMV-seropositive and one who was seronegative. Findings and caveats of the study: Each of roughly six donors carried dominant NKG2C+ clonotypes accounting for about 1.0-7.0% of CD8+ T cells. Clones of NKG2C+ T cells that had expanded were of unclear HCMV specificity.

A remark on this clonotype: The target antigen is unknown.

Template switching by 5'RACE with UMIs generated the TCR beta cDNA. From its re-call of the 5' RACE reads, TCRdb lists each CDR3 protein once, without DNA. In total, the table holds roughly 420,000 distinct CDR3 sequences. Germline V CDR1 and CDR2: GTSNPN, SVGIG (reference sequence). The CDR3 has 16 amino acids. The origin of this receptor is a woman between 18 and 70 years old in good health. The chain employs TRBV30 and TRBJ1-5. The sequencing input was blood T cells: a sorted CD56 or NKG2C T cell subset, CD4+ or CD8+ T cells, or bulk PBMC T cells (not recorded which). CDR3 sequence reads: CAWSYDTLLGNQPQHF.